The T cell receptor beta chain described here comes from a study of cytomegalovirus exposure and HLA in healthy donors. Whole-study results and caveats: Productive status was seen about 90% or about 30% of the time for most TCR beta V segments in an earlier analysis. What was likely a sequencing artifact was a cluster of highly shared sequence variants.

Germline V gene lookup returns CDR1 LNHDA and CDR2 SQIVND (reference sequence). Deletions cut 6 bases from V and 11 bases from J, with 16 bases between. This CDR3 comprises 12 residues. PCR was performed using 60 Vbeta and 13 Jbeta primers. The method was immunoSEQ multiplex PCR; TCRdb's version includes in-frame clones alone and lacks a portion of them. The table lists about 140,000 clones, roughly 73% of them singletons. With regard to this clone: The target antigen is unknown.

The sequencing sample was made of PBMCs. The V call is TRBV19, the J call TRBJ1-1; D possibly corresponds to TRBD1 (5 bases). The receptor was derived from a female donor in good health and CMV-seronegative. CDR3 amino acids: CASRKTLEGAFF. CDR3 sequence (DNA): TGTGCCAGTAGGAAGACTTTGGAGGGGGCTTTCTTT.